The 29 T cell receptor beta chains in this list originate from one sample, sequenced in a study of blood T cell repertoires in COVID-19. Method: immunoSEQ multiplex PCR; TCRdb's copy keeps in-frame clones and lacks some. The sample has 200,000 or so clones, about 88% seen once. Input material: peripheral blood. Receptors were obtained from a woman in her 40s who had recovered from COVID-19.

V is TRBV12-2 and J is TRBJ1-6. TRBV12-2 is deemed a pseudogene. The CDR3 sequence is 16 residues long. The CDR3 protein is CASRLAYGVYNSPLHF. The CDR3 DNA sequence: TGTGCAAGTCGCTTAGCGTACGGAGTCTATAATTCACCCCTCCACTTT.

The chain employs TRBV9 and TRBJ2-7; unclear D gene. V was clipped by 4 bases and J by 0 bases, with 17 bases between them. Germline values: CDR1 SGDLS, CDR2 YYNGEE. The CDR3 length is 16 residues. CDR3 amino acids: CASSPGLRDSSYEQYF. CDR3 in DNA: TGTGCCAGCAGCCCGGGTCTGAGAGATAGCTCCTACGAGCAGTACTTC.

This clone has only a few counts. The chain carries TRBV6-5 and TRBJ1-1; D unresolved. CDR1 and CDR2 from the germline V gene are MNHEY and SVGAGI. Trimming shortened V by 10 bases and J by 3 bases, and 15 bases separated the two germline ends. The CDR3 spans 13 residues. CDR3 bases: TGTGCCACGGTCGTGGGCAGCTACACTGAAGCTTTCTTT. Encoded protein: CATVVGSYTEAFF.

V is TRBV25-1 and J is TRBJ2-1, with D possibly being TRBD2 (7 bases). This CDR3 comprises 15 residues. Germline values: CDR1 MGHDK, CDR2 SYGVNS. V was pared by 3 bases and J by 5 bases, with 14 bases between. CDR3 region: CASSDRGGTDNEQFF. The CDR3 DNA is TGTGCCAGCAGTGATAGGGGGGGGACTGACAATGAGCAGTTCTTC.

V is TRBV5-1 and J is TRBJ2-5, with 9 bases that match TRBD2. The germline V gene has CDR1 SGHRS and CDR2 YFSETQ. J gave up 0 bases and V 5 bases, and 14 bases lay outside the gene matches. The length of the CDR3 is 18 residues. In nucleotides, the CDR3 is TGCGCCAGCAGTCGAGGAAGAGAGACTAGCGGTTACCAAGAGACCCAGTACTTC. Encoded protein: CASSRGRETSGYQETQYF.

This sequence joins TRBV27 and TRBJ1-2; 7 nucleotides match TRBD1. CDR3 length equals 16 residues. With V trimmed by 7 bases and J by 2 bases, 13 bases remained unmatched. From germline, CDR1 is MNHEY and CDR2 SMNVEV (reference sequence). CDR3 DNA: TGTGCCAGCACTCCGTCGGGACAGATCCCAAACTATGGCTACACCTTC. Its protein product is CASTPSGQIPNYGYTF.

This rearrangement joins TRBV5-6 to TRBJ1-4; weak D call: TRBD1 (5 bases). Trimming left V 4 bases short and J 2 bases short, with 15 bases between. This CDR3 comprises 16 residues. CDR1 and CDR2 (germline): SGHDT, YYEEEE. CDR3 DNA sequence: TGTGCCAGCAGCCCGTGGGGGGGAACGACTAATGAAAAACTGTTTTTT. Its translation: CASSPWGGTTNEKLFF.

CDR3 bases: TGTGCCAGTAGTATAGAGGGGACAGGGGCCGACTACAATGAGCAGTTCTTC. Amino acid sequence: CASSIEGTGADYNEQFF. This chain connects TRBV19 to TRBJ2-1, with 10 bases lining up with TRBD1. Germline-derived CDR1 and CDR2 are LNHDA and SQIVND (reference sequence). The CDR3 consists of 17 residues. The V gene end was trimmed by 0 bases and the J gene end by 3 bases; junction bases not matched to a gene: 5.

V usage is TRBV25-1 and J usage is TRBJ2-7; TRBD2 might be the D (6 bases). The germline gives CDR1 MGHDK, CDR2 SYGVNS. V lost 8 bases and J 6 bases, leaving 11 bases between the germline ends. The CDR3 spans 11 residues. This CDR3 reads CASWGGPEQYF. The CDR3 nucleotides are TGTGCCAGCTGGGGAGGACCCGAGCAGTACTTC.

The gene calls are TRBV6-6 and TRBJ2-7, with D maybe TRBD1 (5 bases). Deletions cut 7 bases from V and 3 bases from J, with 10 bases between. CDR3 length equals 12 residues. Germline V gene lookup returns CDR1 MNHNY and CDR2 SVGAGI (reference sequence). The CDR3 sequence: CASMRQGYEQYF. The CDR3 region has the DNA TGTGCCAGCATGAGGCAGGGCTACGAGCAGTACTTC.

The chain recombines TRBV19 with TRBJ1-1, with D possibly matching TRBD1 (5 bases). Germline CDR1 and CDR2: LNHDA and SQIVND (reference sequence). V dropped 3 bases and J dropped 5 bases, with 13 bases sitting between them. The CDR3 is 14 residues long. The CDR3 reads CASSMSGLRTEAFF. CDR3 coding DNA: TGTGCCAGTAGTATGTCAGGGTTAAGGACTGAAGCTTTCTTT.

The chain is built from TRBV24-1 and TRBJ2-3; 12 bases align to TRBD2. The CDR3 extends over 19 amino acids. The V segment lost 5 bases and the J segment 4 bases; nucleotides outside the gene matches: 15. CDR1 and CDR2 (germline): KGHDR, SFDVKD. The CDR3 DNA is TGTGCCACCAGTGGGACTAGCGGGATAAGTTATATCCCATCAGATACGCAGTATTTT. This translates into CATSGTSGISYIPSDTQYF.

The V gene is TRBV19, the J gene TRBJ2-1, with TRBD2 identical over 11 bases. Germline V gene lookup returns CDR1 LNHDA and CDR2 SQIVND (reference sequence). The CDR3 has 16 residues. Germline trimming cut 3 bases from V and 8 bases from J; bases unmatched to any gene: 9. CDR3 sequence: CASSIRTSGWYHEQFF. For the CDR3, the DNA is TGTGCCAGTAGTATTAGGACTAGCGGGTGGTACCATGAGCAGTTCTTC.

The chain is built from TRBV6-5 and TRBJ1-5; TRBD1 is a possible D gene (6 bases). This CDR3 region has 14 residues. Germline CDR1 is MNHEY and CDR2 is SVGAGI. Trimming left V 2 bases short and J 5 bases short, with 10 bases between. The CDR3 sequence: CASSYDRNYQPQHF. The CDR3, as DNA: TGTGCCAGCAGTTACGACAGGAACTATCAGCCCCAGCATTTT.

J is TRBJ2-7 and V is TRBV19, with TRBD1 matching 9 bases. The CDR3 length is 16 residues. The germline CDR1 and CDR2 sequences are LNHDA and SQIVND (reference sequence). V shed 1 base, J shed 4 bases, and the junction held 8 bases outside the gene matches. This CDR3 is CASSIGAGQGFYEQYF. The CDR3 DNA follows: TGTGCCAGTAGTATAGGAGCGGGACAGGGCTTTTACGAGCAGTACTTC.

In this sample, this clone turned up a few times. The chain has TRBV10-1 and TRBJ1-1; TRBD1 agrees at 9 bases. The CDR3 runs 15 residues. The V and J ends lost 3 bases and 1 base, in that order; junction bases with no gene match: 3. Germline V lookup: CDR1 WNHNN, CDR2 SYGVQD (reference sequence). The CDR3 DNA reads TGCGCCAGCAGTGACCCGGACAGGGGGAACACTGAAGCTTTCTTT. It is translated as CASSDPDRGNTEAFF.

The chain couples TRBV7-2 to TRBJ1-3, with 7 positions matching TRBD1. The junction had 5 bases not matched to a gene; V was cut back by 6 bases and J by 3 bases. The CDR3 length is 14 residues. The germline V gene has CDR1 SGHTA and CDR2 FQGNSA. CDR3 protein: CASRDRAYGNTIYF. For the CDR3, the DNA is TGTGCCAGCAGAGACAGGGCGTATGGAAACACCATATATTTT.

The CDR3 DNA reads as TGTGCCAGCAGCTTAGGAGCTAGCGATACGCAGTATTTT. This codes for CASSLGASDTQYF. V usage is TRBV11-3 and J usage is TRBJ2-3; tentatively, D is TRBD2 (5 bases). The CDR3 contains 13 residues. Germline V lookup: CDR1 SGHNT, CDR2 YENEEA. The V end was cut by 1 base, the J end by 6 bases, with 8 bases between.

This chain uses TRBV9 with TRBJ1-4; D unresolved. V lost 0 bases and J lost 4, with 19 bases in between. Looked up from germline, CDR1 is SGDLS and CDR2 is YYNGEE. The CDR3 is made up of 18 amino acids. As DNA, the CDR3 is TGTGCCAGCAGCGTAGGGCGGGGAACTAACCTTCGTAATGAAAAACTGTTTTTT. It translates to CASSVGRGTNLRNEKLFF.

This rearrangement joins TRBV4-3 to TRBJ2-1, with TRBD2 matching over 7 bases. This CDR3 contains 14 residues. The germline V gene encodes CDR1 LGHNA and CDR2 YSLEER. V dropped 2 bases and J dropped 6; count of bases not matched to a gene: 4. CDR3 nucleotide sequence: TGCGCCAGCAGCCAACAACTAGCGAGCAATGAGCAGTTCTTC. This translates into CASSQQLASNEQFF.

The gene calls are TRBV7-8 and TRBJ1-6; D is possibly TRBD1 (5 bases). V was clipped by 1 base and J by 7 bases, with 11 bases between them. This CDR3 comprises 15 residues. Germline lookup yields CDR1 SGHVS and CDR2 FQNEAQ. Here the CDR3 reads CASSLGGGTNSPLHF. The CDR3 DNA follows: TGTGCCAGCAGCTTAGGAGGAGGGACGAATTCACCCCTCCACTTT.

The chain joins TRBV9 to TRBJ1-1; D is unresolved. The CDR3 runs 16 residues. Germline lookup yields CDR1 SGDLS and CDR2 YYNGEE. Trimming took 4 bases from V and 6 from J, leaving 22 bases between them. CDR3 nucleotides: TGTGCCAGCAGCCCGAGTGGTTTATCCTGGAGGGCTGAAGCTTTCTTT. Its protein is CASSPSGLSWRAEAFF.

This chain joins TRBV18 and TRBJ2-7, with D perhaps matching TRBD2 (6 bases). This CDR3 is built from 14 residues. Trimming took off 3 bases at V and 4 bases at J, with 13 bases between the two ends. The germline CDR1 and CDR2 sequences are KGHSH and LQKENI. The CDR3 reads CASSPTGTPYEQYF. Here the CDR3 DNA reads TGTGCCAGCTCACCGACTGGGACTCCTTACGAGCAGTACTTC.

This chain connects TRBV7-6 to TRBJ2-5; 12 bases map to TRBD2. The DNA end is more similar to TRBJ2-7, so the J call may be wrong. Germline-derived CDR1 and CDR2 are SGHVS and FNYEAQ. The CDR3 runs to 16 residues. CDR3 loop: CASSSSGRDSSYEQYF. CDR3 nucleotide sequence: TGTGCCAGCAGCTCTAGCGGGAGGGACAGTAGCTACGAGCAGTACTTC.

J is TRBJ2-1 and V is TRBV9, with 7 bases fitting TRBD2. CDR3 length: 13 residues. Looked up from germline, CDR1 is SGDLS and CDR2 is YYNGEE. Trimming removed 6 bases from V and 6 bases from J; junction bases left unmatched: 6. The CDR3 coding sequence is TGTGCCAGCATCCGGGAGGAGGGCAATGAGCAGTTCTTC. Amino acids: CASIREEGNEQFF.

The chain is built from TRBV19 and TRBJ1-2, with a possible D match to TRBD1 (6 bases). This CDR3 contains 14 residues. Trimming left V 6 bases short and J 8 bases short, with 19 bases between. Germline CDR1 reads LNHDA; CDR2 reads SQIVND (reference sequence). The CDR3 protein is CASSVPRGPSGYTF. CDR3 DNA sequence: TGTGCCAGTAGCGTCCCCAGGGGCCCCAGCGGCTACACCTTC.

The V call is TRBV6-5, the J call TRBJ1-1; 7 nucleotides align to TRBD1. The CDR3 has 14 residues. J lost 4 bases, V lost 1 base, and 3 bases had no gene match. Germline V lookup: CDR1 MNHEY, CDR2 SVGAGI. The CDR3 is CASSYYRGGTEAFF. The CDR3 DNA reads as TGTGCCAGCAGTTACTACAGGGGAGGCACTGAAGCTTTCTTT.

This chain uses TRBV18 with TRBJ1-6; 7 bases align to TRBD1. The J segment lost 5 bases and the V segment lost 0 bases, leaving 4 bases of the junction unmatched. CDR3 length: 16 residues. Germline CDR1 and CDR2: KGHSH and LQKENI. Written as DNA, the CDR3 is TGTGCCAGCTCACCACCGTCAGGGGGGCATAATTCACCCCTCCACTTT. Amino acid sequence: CASSPPSGGHNSPLHF.

This chain joins TRBV11-1 and TRBJ2-1, with 9 bases that match TRBD1. CDR3 size: 16 residues. Germline loops: CDR1 SGHAT, CDR2 FQDESV (reference sequence). J gave up 12 bases and V 1 base, and 13 bases lay outside the gene matches. The CDR3 protein is CASSLEGQGWGWGQFF. The CDR3 DNA sequence: TGTGCCAGCAGCTTAGAGGGACAGGGATGGGGGTGGGGGCAGTTCTTC.